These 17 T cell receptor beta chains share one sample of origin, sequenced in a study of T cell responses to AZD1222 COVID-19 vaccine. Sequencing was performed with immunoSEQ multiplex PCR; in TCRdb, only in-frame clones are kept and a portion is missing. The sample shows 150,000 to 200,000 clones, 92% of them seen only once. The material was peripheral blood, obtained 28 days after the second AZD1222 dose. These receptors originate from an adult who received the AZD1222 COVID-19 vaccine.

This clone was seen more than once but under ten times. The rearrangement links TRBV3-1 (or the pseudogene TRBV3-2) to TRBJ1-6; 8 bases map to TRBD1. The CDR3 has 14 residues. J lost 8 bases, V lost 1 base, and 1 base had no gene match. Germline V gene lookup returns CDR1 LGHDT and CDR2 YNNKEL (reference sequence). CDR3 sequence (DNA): TGTGCCAGCAGCCAAGGGACAGGGTATTCACCCCTCCACTTT. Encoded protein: CASSQGTGYSPLHF.

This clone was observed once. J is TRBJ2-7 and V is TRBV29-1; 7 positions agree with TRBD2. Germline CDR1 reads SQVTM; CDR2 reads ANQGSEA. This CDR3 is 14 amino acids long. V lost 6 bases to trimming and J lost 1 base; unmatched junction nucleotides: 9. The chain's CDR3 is CSVGVSGGSYEQYF. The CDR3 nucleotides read TGCAGCGTGGGTGTCTCCGGGGGGTCCTACGAGCAGTACTTC.

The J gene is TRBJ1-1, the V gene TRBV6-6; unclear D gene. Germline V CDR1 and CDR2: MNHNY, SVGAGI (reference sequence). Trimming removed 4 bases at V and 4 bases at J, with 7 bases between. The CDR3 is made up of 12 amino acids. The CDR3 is CASSFQSTEAFF. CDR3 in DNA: TGTGCCAGCAGTTTTCAAAGCACTGAAGCTTTCTTT.

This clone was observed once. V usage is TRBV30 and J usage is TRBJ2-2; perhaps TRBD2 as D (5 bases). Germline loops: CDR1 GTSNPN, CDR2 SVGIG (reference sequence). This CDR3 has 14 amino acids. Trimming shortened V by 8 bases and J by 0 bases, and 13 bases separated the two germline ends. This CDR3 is CALDWRTNTGELFF. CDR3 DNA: TGTGCCCTGGACTGGCGGACGAACACCGGGGAGCTGTTTTTT.

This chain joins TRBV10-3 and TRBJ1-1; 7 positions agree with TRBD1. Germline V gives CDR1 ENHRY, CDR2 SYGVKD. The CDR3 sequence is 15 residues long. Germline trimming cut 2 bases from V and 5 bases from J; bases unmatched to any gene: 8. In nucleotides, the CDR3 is TGTGCCATCAGTGAGGGCCAGGGGGGGGCTACTGAAGCTTTCTTT. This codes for CAISEGQGGATEAFF.

The DNA of the CDR3 is TGTGCCAGTAAAGAAGCAGTCTCTGGGGCCAACGTCCTGACTTTC. Translation gives CASKEAVSGANVLTF. The chain combines TRBV19 with TRBJ2-6, with unresolved D. This CDR3 contains 15 residues. Germline V gene lookup returns CDR1 LNHDA and CDR2 SQIVND (reference sequence). Trimming stripped 7 bases from V and 0 bases from J, with 10 bases between.

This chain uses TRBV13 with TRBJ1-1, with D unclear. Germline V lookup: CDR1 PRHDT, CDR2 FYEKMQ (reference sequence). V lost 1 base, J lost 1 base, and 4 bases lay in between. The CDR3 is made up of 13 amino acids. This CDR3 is CASSLDRNTEAFF. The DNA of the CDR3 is TGTGCCAGCAGCTTAGACAGGAACACTGAAGCTTTCTTT.

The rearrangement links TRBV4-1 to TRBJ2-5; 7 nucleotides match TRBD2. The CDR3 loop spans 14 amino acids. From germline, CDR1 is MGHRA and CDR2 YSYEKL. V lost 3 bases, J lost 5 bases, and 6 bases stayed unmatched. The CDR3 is CASSHERGEETQYF. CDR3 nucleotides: TGCGCCAGCAGCCACGAGCGGGGTGAGGAGACCCAGTACTTC.

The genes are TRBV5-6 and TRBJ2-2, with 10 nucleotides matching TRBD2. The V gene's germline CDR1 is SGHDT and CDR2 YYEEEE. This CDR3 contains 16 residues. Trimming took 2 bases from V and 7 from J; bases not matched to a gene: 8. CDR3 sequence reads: CASSFFLAGDNGELFF. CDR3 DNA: TGTGCCAGCAGCTTCTTCCTAGCGGGAGATAACGGGGAGCTGTTTTTT.

This chain's CDR3 is CASSPFGKQAFF. DNA of the CDR3: TGTGCCAGCAGCCCTTTCGGGAAACAAGCTTTCTTT. The rearrangement uses TRBV3-1 (or the pseudogene TRBV3-2) and TRBJ1-1; D unclear. CDR1 is LGHDT and CDR2 is YNNKEL in the germline V gene (reference sequence). The germline V and J ends were trimmed by 4 bases and 9 bases, with 12 bases remaining between them. The CDR3 runs to 12 residues.

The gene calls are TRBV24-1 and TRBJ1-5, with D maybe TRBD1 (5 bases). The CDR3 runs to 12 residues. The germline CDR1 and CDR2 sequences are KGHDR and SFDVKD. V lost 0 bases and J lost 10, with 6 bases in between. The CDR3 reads CATSDLRGPQHF. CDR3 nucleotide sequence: TGTGCCACCAGTGATTTGCGGGGCCCCCAGCATTTT.

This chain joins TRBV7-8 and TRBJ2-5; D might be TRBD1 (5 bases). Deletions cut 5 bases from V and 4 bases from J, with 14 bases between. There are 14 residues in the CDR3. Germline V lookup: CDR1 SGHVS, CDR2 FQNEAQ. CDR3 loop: CASSRDGGAETQYF. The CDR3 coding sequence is TGTGCCAGCAGCCGAGACGGTGGGGCAGAGACCCAGTACTTC.

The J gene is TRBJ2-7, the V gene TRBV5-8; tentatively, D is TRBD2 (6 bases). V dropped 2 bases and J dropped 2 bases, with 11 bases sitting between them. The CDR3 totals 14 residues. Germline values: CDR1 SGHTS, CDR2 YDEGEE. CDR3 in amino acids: CASSLGGTAYEQYF. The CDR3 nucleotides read TGTGCCAGCAGCTTAGGCGGGACGGCCTACGAGCAGTACTTC.

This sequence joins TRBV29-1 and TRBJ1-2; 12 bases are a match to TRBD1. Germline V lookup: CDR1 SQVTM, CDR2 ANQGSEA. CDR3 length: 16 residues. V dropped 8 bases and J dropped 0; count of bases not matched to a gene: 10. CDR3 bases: TGCAGCTCGTTGGGGACAGGGGGCAAGACTAACTATGGCTACACCTTC. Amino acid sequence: CSSLGTGGKTNYGYTF.

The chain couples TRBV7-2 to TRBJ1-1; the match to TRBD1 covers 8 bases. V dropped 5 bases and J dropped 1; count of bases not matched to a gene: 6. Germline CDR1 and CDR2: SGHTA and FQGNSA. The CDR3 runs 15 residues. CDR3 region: CASSRYGQGNTEAFF. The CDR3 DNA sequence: TGTGCCAGCAGCCGTTACGGACAGGGGAACACTGAAGCTTTCTTT.

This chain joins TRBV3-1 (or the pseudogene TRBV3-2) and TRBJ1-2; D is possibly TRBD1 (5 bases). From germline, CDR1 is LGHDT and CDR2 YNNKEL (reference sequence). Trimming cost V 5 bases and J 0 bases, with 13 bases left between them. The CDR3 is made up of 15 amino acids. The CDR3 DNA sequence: TGTGCCAGCAGCACTGCAGGGCTTACTAACTATGGCTACACCTTC. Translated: CASSTAGLTNYGYTF.

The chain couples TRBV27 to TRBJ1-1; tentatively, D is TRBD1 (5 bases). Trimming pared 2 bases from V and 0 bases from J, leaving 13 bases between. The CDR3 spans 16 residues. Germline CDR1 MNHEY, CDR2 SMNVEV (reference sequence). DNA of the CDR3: TGTGCCAGCAGTTTACAGTCGGGGACGGTGAACACTGAAGCTTTCTTT. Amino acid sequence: CASSLQSGTVNTEAFF.